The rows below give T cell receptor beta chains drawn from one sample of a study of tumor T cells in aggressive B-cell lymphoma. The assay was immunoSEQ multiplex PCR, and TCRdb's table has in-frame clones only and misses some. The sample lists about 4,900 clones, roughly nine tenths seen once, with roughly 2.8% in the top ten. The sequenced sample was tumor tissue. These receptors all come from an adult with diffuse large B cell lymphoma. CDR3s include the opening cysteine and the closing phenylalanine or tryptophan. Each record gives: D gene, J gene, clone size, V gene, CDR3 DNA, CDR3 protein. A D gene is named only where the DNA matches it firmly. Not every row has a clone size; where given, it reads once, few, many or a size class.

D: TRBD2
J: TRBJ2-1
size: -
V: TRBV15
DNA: TGTGCCACCAGCAGAGTTGCGGGGGGTGAGAGTGAGCAGTTCTTC
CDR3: CATSRVAGGESEQFF

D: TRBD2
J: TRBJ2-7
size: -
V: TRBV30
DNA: TGTGCCTGGAAGATGGGAGGGGTTGCCTACGAGCAGTACTTC
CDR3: CAWKMGGVAYEQYF

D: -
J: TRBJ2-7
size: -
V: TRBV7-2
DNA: TGTGCCAGCAGCTTCGCTAGGCAGTACGAGCAGTACTTC
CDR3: CASSFARQYEQYF

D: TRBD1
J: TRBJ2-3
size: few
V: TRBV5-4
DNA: TGTGCCAGCAGCTTGGGAGGACAGGCTGGCGCCGATACGCAGTATTTT
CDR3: CASSLGGQAGADTQYF

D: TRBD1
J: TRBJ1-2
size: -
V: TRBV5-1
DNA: TGCGCCAGCAGCAACTCCGGGACAGGGACGGGAGGCTACACCTTC
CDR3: CASSNSGTGTGGYTF

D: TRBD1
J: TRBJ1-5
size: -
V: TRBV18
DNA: TGTGCCAGCTCACCAAGTTCGGCAGGGGGAAATCAGCCCCAGCATTTT
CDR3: CASSPSSAGGNQPQHF

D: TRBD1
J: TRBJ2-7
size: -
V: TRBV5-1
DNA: TGCGCCAGCAGCTTAGAAACAGGGGCCTTAAACTACGAGCAGTACTTC
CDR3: CASSLETGALNYEQYF

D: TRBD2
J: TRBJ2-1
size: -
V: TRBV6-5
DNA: TGTGCCAGCGGGAGGGGCGTCTACAATGAGCAGTTCTTC
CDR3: CASGRGVYNEQFF

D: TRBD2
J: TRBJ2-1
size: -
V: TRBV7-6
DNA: TGTGCCAGCAGCACGACTAGCGGGGGAGAGCAGTTCTTC
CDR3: CASSTTSGGEQFF

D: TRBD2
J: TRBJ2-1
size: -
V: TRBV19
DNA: TGTGCCAGTAGTATGCCGGGACTAGTTTACAATGAGCAGTTCTTC
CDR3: CASSMPGLVYNEQFF

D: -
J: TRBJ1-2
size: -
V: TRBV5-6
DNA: TGTGCCAGCAGCCTAAATACCAGGGGAGGGTACTATGGCTACACCTTC
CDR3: CASSLNTRGGYYGYTF

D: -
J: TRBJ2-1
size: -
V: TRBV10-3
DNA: TGTGCCATCAGGGGGATGACTAAGACCTACAATGAGCAGTTCTTC
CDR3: CAIRGMTKTYNEQFF

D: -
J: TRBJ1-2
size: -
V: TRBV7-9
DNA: TGTGCCAGCAGCCCGGGGAGGCAGACGGAGCTCCTTTATGGCTACACCTTC
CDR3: CASSPGRQTELLYGYTF

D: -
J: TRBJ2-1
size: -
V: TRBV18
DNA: TGTGCCAGCTCACCACGGCGAGCGAACAATGAGCAGTTCTTC
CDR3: CASSPRRANNEQFF

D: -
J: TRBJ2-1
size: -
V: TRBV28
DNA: TGTGCCAGCCCTCCAGGACGGGGCTCCTACAATGAGCAGTTCTTC
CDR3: CASPPGRGSYNEQFF

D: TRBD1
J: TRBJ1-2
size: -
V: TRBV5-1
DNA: TGCGCCAGCAGCTTGACCTATCAGGGGGCGTTTGGCTACACCTTC
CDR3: CASSLTYQGAFGYTF

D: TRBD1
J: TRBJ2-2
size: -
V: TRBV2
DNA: TGTGCCAGCACCAGGACAGGGGGGAACACCGGGGAGCTGTTTTTT
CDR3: CASTRTGGNTGELFF

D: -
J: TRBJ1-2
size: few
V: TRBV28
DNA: TGTGCCAGCACCCCCGTAGGCCGTCGTCGCGGTGGCTACACCTTC
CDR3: CASTPVGRRRGGYTF

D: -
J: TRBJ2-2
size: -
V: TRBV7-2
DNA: TGTGCCAGCAGCTGGAGGGGGGGGGTCGGCGGGGAGCTGTTTTTT
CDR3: CASSWRGGVGGELFF

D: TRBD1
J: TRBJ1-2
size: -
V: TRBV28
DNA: TGTGCCAGCAGCTCCCTAGAGGGGGCTTGGGGCTACACCTTC
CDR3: CASSSLEGAWGYTF

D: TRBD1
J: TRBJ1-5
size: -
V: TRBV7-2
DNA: TGTGCCAGCAGCTTAGGACAGGGACAGCCCCAGCATTTT
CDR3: CASSLGQGQPQHF

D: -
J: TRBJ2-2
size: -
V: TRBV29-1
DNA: TGCAGCGCATCAAACGGGGCAGGGGTGATCACCGGGGAGCTGTTTTTT
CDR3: CSASNGAGVITGELFF

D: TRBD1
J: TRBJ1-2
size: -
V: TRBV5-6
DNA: TGTGCCAGCAGCTTGGGAGACAGGGGTTACACCTTC
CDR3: CASSLGDRGYTF

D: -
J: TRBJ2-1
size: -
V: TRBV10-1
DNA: TGCGCCAGCAGTACAGGATTCCTCTACAATGAGCAGTTCTTC
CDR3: CASSTGFLYNEQFF

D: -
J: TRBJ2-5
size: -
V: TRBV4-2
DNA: TGTGCCAGCAGCCAAGAGTTACCGGGTGGAGAGACCCAGTACTTC
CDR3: CASSQELPGGETQYF

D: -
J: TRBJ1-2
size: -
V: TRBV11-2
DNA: TGTGCCAGCAGCCTCGGGGGGCCCTCGAGGAACTATGGCTACACCTTC
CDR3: CASSLGGPSRNYGYTF

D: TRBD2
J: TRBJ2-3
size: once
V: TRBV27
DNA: TGTGCCAGCAGTTTATCGGCCGGGACTAGCGGGAGTCGGGATACGCAGTATTTT
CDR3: CASSLSAGTSGSRDTQYF